The next 2 T cell receptor beta chains were all read from a single sample in a study of cytomegalovirus exposure and HLA in healthy donors (dated by TCRdb to 2016 to 2017). Preparation of the library involved the immunoSEQ multiplex PCR assay. A mixture of 60 forward primers for TCR Vbeta segments and 13 reverse primers for TCR Jbeta segments was used in the multiplex PCR. TCRdb took over this immuneACCESS table, retaining in-frame rearrangements with V and J assigned. Such tables are incomplete; in checked studies, under half of the missing clones stem from an unresolved V gene, and the remainder is unexplained. For this sample there are 110,000 to 150,000 clones; roughly three quarters appear just once. The leading ten clones occupy around 2.9% of the sample. Sequencing input: PBMCs. The receptors were sampled from a female donor in good health and CMV-seronegative.

The chain recombines TRBV19 with TRBJ1-2, with D perhaps matching TRBD1 (6 bases). The CDR3 runs to 14 residues. V lost 7 bases to trimming and J lost 3 bases, with 15 bases between them. The germline V gene has CDR1 LNHDA and CDR2 SQIVND (reference sequence). This CDR3 is CASTVGRGDYGYTF. CDR3 nucleotide sequence: TGTGCCAGTACTGTAGGCAGGGGCGACTATGGCTACACCTTC. The whole variable domain, remainder taken from reference TRBV19 and TRBJ1-2, is DGGITQSPKYLFRKEGQNVTLSCEQNLNHDAMYWYRQDPGQGLRLIYYSQIVNDFQKGDIAEGYSVSREKKESFPLTVTSAQKNPTAFYLCASTVGRGDYGYTFGSGTRLTVV.

This clone occurred once. This rearrangement joins TRBV6-1 to TRBJ2-7; D may be TRBD2 (6 bases). In germline, CDR1 is MNHNS, CDR2 SASEGT. The CDR3 has 17 amino acids. Trimming stripped 3 bases from V and 3 bases from J, with 21 bases between. The CDR3: CASSDPRKLAGSYEQYF. In DNA form, the CDR3 reads TGTGCCAGCAGTGATCCGCGCAAACTAGCCGGTAGCTACGAGCAGTACTTC.